A single sample is the source of the 11 T cell receptor beta chains below, sequenced in a study of blood T cell repertoires in COVID-19. Profiled with immunoSEQ multiplex PCR; TCRdb holds only in-frame clones, not every one. The table records 470,000 or so clones, about 90% of them present only once. The sample taken for sequencing was PBMCs or T cells enriched from blood (not recorded which). These receptors were collected from a woman younger than 30 with acute COVID-19.

This clone turned up a few times. The J gene is TRBJ2-7, the V gene TRBV6-5; 8 bases agree with TRBD1. Per the germline V gene, CDR1 is MNHEY and CDR2 is SVGAGI. V shed 5 bases and J 4 bases; nucleotides not matched to a gene: 7. There are 14 residues in the CDR3. CDR3 sequence (DNA): TGTGCCAGCAGTAACGACAGGGGCGGTTACGAGCAGTACTTC. Its translation is CASSNDRGGYEQYF.

The V gene is TRBV6-6, the J gene TRBJ2-2; D unclear. The V end was cut by 2 bases, the J end by 0 bases, with 10 bases between. This CDR3 contains 16 residues. Germline lookup yields CDR1 MNHNY and CDR2 SVGAGI (reference sequence). For the CDR3, the DNA is TGTGCCAGCAGTTACGGGTCCAGGCCGAACACCGGGGAGCTGTTTTTT. Translated: CASSYGSRPNTGELFF.

The rearrangement joins TRBV4-1 to TRBJ2-7; D is undetermined. V lost 3 bases and J lost 0, with 9 bases in between. CDR3 length equals 14 residues. Germline V gene data show CDR1 as MGHRA and CDR2 as YSYEKL. The CDR3 DNA follows: TGCGCCAGCAGCCAGACCGCGGTCTCCTACGAGCAGTACTTC. This sequence encodes CASSQTAVSYEQYF.

The chain joins TRBV10-2 to TRBJ2-1, with 8 bases identical to TRBD2. Trimming removed 4 bases from V and 10 bases from J; junction bases left unmatched: 9. This CDR3 spans 14 amino acids. Germline V gene sequence: CDR1 WSHSY, CDR2 SAAADI. The CDR3 is CASSVNGGALEQFF. In DNA, the CDR3 is TGCGCCAGCAGTGTCAACGGGGGGGCGTTGGAGCAGTTCTTC.

This clone has a handful of counts. The chain recombines TRBV13 with TRBJ2-1, with D tentatively TRBD1 (5 bases). Germline CDR1 PRHDT, CDR2 FYEKMQ (reference sequence). Trimming stripped 8 bases from V and 0 bases from J, with 14 bases between. This CDR3 comprises 15 residues. The CDR3 loop is CASGAGVSSYNEQFF. CDR3 in DNA: TGTGCCAGCGGGGCAGGCGTGAGCTCCTACAATGAGCAGTTCTTC.

The chain is built from TRBV7-9 and TRBJ2-1; TRBD2 matches at 12 bases. Germline lookup yields CDR1 SEHNR and CDR2 FQNEAQ (reference sequence). The CDR3 is 14 residues long. V shed 7 bases, J shed 8 bases, and the junction held 6 bases outside the gene matches. The CDR3 DNA follows: TGTGCCAGCACGCTAGCGGGGGGGCCTTATGAGCAGTTCTTC. This sequence encodes CASTLAGGPYEQFF. Supplemented by reference TRBV7-9 and TRBJ2-1, the full variable domain reads DTGVSQNPRHKITKRGQNVTFRCDPISEHNRLYWYRQTLGQGPEFLTYFQNEAQLEKSRLLSDRFSAERPKGSFSTLEIQRTEQGDSAMYLCASTLAGGPYEQFFGPGTRLTVL.

This chain connects TRBV19 to TRBJ2-3; D perhaps matches TRBD2 (5 bases). This CDR3 contains 14 residues. Looked up from germline, CDR1 is LNHDA and CDR2 is SQIVND (reference sequence). V was clipped by 4 bases and J by 8 bases, with 16 bases between them. The CDR3 nucleotides are TGTGCCAGTAGTACTCGGGATCCCGTCGGTACGCAGTATTTT. Amino acid sequence: CASSTRDPVGTQYF. The variable domain in full, with the rest retrieved from reference TRBV19 and TRBJ2-3, is DGGITQSPKYLFRKEGQNVTLSCEQNLNHDAMYWYRQDPGQGLRLIYYSQIVNDFQKGDIAEGYSVSREKKESFPLTVTSAQKNPTAFYLCASSTRDPVGTQYFGPGTRLTVL.

V and J are TRBV5-6 and TRBJ1-1; 7 bases align to TRBD1. This CDR3 is built from 13 residues. Germline assignment: CDR1 SGHDT and CDR2 YYEEEE. With 0 bases clipped from V and 8 bases from J, the junction kept 4 bases outside the gene matches. CDR3 in amino acids: CASSLEGQSEAFF. CDR3 bases: TGTGCCAGCAGCTTGGAGGGACAGTCGGAAGCTTTCTTT.

This clone appeared a single time. The chain links TRBV5-1 to TRBJ1-2; 9 nucleotides agree with TRBD1. This CDR3 has 14 amino acids. With V trimmed by 3 bases and J by 8 bases, 8 bases remained unmatched. Germline values: CDR1 SGHRS, CDR2 YFSETQ. Here the CDR3 reads CASSSGTGKTGYTF. The CDR3 DNA reads TGCGCCAGCAGCTCTGGGACAGGGAAAACCGGCTACACCTTC.

The chain couples TRBV4-2 to TRBJ1-5, with D unclear. Trimming shortened V by 0 bases and J by 6 bases, and 3 bases separated the two germline ends. Per germline, CDR1 LGHNA and CDR2 YNFKEQ. CDR3 length equals 12 residues. The CDR3 protein is CASSQDLQPQHF. CDR3 coding DNA: TGTGCCAGCAGCCAAGATCTTCAGCCCCAGCATTTT.

The J gene is TRBJ1-1, the V gene TRBV10-3; no firm D call. The CDR3 is 15 residues long. V dropped 2 bases and J dropped 1 base, with 11 bases sitting between them. The germline CDR1 and CDR2 sequences are ENHRY and SYGVKD. CDR3 in amino acids: CAISEGNSGNTEAFF. The DNA for the CDR3 is TGTGCCATCAGTGAGGGAAACAGCGGGAACACTGAAGCTTTCTTT.